These 18 T cell receptor beta chains share one sample of origin, sequenced in a study of blood T cell repertoires in COVID-19. This table comes from immunoSEQ multiplex PCR, and its TCRdb copy is limited to in-frame clones, with some not included. The sample lists about 140,000 clones, more than 75% seen once, with approximately 11% in the top ten. The sequencing input was peripheral blood. These receptor sequences come from a man between 60 and 75 years old who had recovered from COVID-19.

This chain uses TRBV10-3 with TRBJ2-3; D remains ambiguous. Trimming took 0 bases from V and 8 from J, leaving 9 bases between them. The CDR3 totals 13 residues. Germline values: CDR1 ENHRY, CDR2 SYGVKD. For the CDR3, the DNA is TGTGCCATCAGTGAGTCGAGCACCGGTACGCAGTATTTT. Its translation: CAISESSTGTQYF.

This chain links TRBV24-1 with TRBJ2-3, with D tentatively TRBD2 (5 bases). The CDR3 has 14 amino acids. V was cut by 5 bases and J by 1 base, with 9 bases left in between. Germline V lookup: CDR1 KGHDR, CDR2 SFDVKD. The CDR3 region has the DNA TGTGCCACCAGTGGAGGGTGGGGCACAGATACGCAGTATTTT. This sequence encodes CATSGGWGTDTQYF.

The chain couples TRBV11-3 to TRBJ2-1; D perhaps matches TRBD1 (5 bases). The germline V gene has CDR1 SGHNT and CDR2 YENEEA. The CDR3 has 11 amino acids. V shed 0 bases and J shed 14 bases, with 8 bases lying between them. The CDR3 loop is CASSLDREKFF. The CDR3 DNA sequence: TGTGCCAGCAGCTTAGACAGGGAAAAGTTCTTC.

This chain links TRBV6-6 with TRBJ2-2; TRBD1 is a possible D gene (5 bases). CDR1 is MNHNY and CDR2 is SVGAGI in the germline V gene (reference sequence). Trimming stripped 2 bases from V and 4 bases from J, with 14 bases between. CDR3 length: 16 amino acids. CDR3 sequence: CASSYDQGPGTGELFF. The CDR3 nucleotides are TGTGCCAGCAGTTACGACCAGGGCCCCGGCACCGGGGAGCTGTTTTTT.

This clone was observed a few times. The chain is built from TRBV11-2 and TRBJ1-1; TRBD1 is a possible D gene (5 bases). V was cut by 6 bases and J by 6 bases, with 17 bases left in between. From germline, CDR1 is SGHAT and CDR2 FQNNGV. The CDR3 is 14 amino acids. CDR3 nucleotide sequence: TGTGCCAGCAGGCAAATGGGGGGGGTACCTGAAGCTTTCTTT. It yields the protein CASRQMGGVPEAFF.

This clone was observed a handful of times. The chain links TRBV21-1 to TRBJ1-3; the table's TRBD1 call for D was not verified on the DNA. TRBV21-1 is classified as a pseudogene. The CDR3 runs to 15 residues. The CDR3 reads CASSKSDSSGNTIYF. In DNA, the CDR3 is TGTGCCAGCAGCAAGTCGGACAGTTCTGGAAACACCATATATTTT.

The chain combines TRBV7-2 with TRBJ2-5; possibly TRBD1 for D (5 bases). The V gene's germline CDR1 is SGHTA and CDR2 FQGNSA. With 0 bases removed from V and 5 bases from J, the gap between germline ends came to 13 bases. This CDR3 contains 15 residues. The CDR3 reads CASSLAPAGWETQYF. The CDR3 nucleotides are TGTGCCAGCAGCTTAGCCCCCGCAGGGTGGGAGACCCAGTACTTC.

The rearrangement links TRBV9 to TRBJ2-2; 10 positions match TRBD1. Germline V gene sequence: CDR1 SGDLS, CDR2 YYNGEE. With V trimmed by 3 bases and J by 6 bases, 5 bases remained unmatched. CDR3 size: 15 residues. For the CDR3, the DNA is TGTGCCAGCAGCGGACGACAGGGGGCTGCCGGGGAGCTGTTTTTT. It codes for CASSGRQGAAGELFF. Variable domain in full (rest from reference TRBV9 and TRBJ2-2): DSGVTQTPKHLITATGQRVTLRCSPRSGDLSVYWYQQSLDQGLQFLIQYYNGEERAKGNILERFSAQQFPDLHSELNLSSLELGDSALYFCASSGRQGAAGELFFGEGSRLTVL.

The chain employs TRBV7-3 and TRBJ2-2; TRBD1 matches 7 bases. Germline CDR1 SGHTA, CDR2 FQGTGA. The trim removed 0 bases at V and 0 bases at J, leaving 1 base unmatched. This CDR3 contains 16 residues. CDR3 amino acids: CASSLTGTANTGELFF. The CDR3, as DNA: TGTGCCAGCAGCTTAACCGGGACAGCGAACACCGGGGAGCTGTTTTTT.

CDR3 DNA: TGTGCCAGCAGCCCCTGGGGGGGACTGAACACTGAAGCTTTCTTT. Protein sequence: CASSPWGGLNTEAFF. The V gene is TRBV11-2, the J gene TRBJ1-1, with D perhaps matching TRBD1 (5 bases). V was shortened by 5 bases and J by 0 bases, with 13 bases between the two germline ends. The CDR3 spans 15 residues. Germline loops: CDR1 SGHAT, CDR2 FQNNGV.

The chain is built from TRBV6-5 and TRBJ2-3, with TRBD2 identical over 12 bases. J was trimmed by 5 bases and V by 0 bases; bases with no gene match: 3. The V gene's germline CDR1 is MNHEY and CDR2 SVGAGI. The CDR3 loop spans 16 amino acids. In DNA form, the CDR3 reads TGTGCCAGCAGTTACTCGGCTAGCGGGGGGGGAGATACGCAGTATTTT. As protein: CASSYSASGGGDTQYF.

This chain links TRBV6-2 or TRBV6-3 with TRBJ2-5, with D unclear. The J call may not be correct, given that the DNA end is closer to TRBJ2-7. This CDR3 spans 11 amino acids. Germline CDR1 MNHEY, CDR2 SVGEGT. Here the CDR3 DNA reads TGTGCCAGCAGTTACATCTACGAGCAGTACTTC. As protein: CASSYIYEQYF.

This clone was recorded a few times. The chain couples TRBV6-1 to TRBJ2-1, with 13 bases lining up with TRBD2. Looked up from germline, CDR1 is MNHNS and CDR2 is SASEGT. The CDR3 totals 15 residues. The V gene end was trimmed by 2 bases and the J gene end by 9 bases; junction bases not matched to a gene: 4. Written as DNA, the CDR3 is TGTGCCAGCAGTGAAACTAGCGGGGGGGCAGTTGAGCAGTTCTTC. Protein product: CASSETSGGAVEQFF.

CDR3 protein: CASSLLGGGAYTGELFF. Written as DNA, the CDR3 is TGTGCCAGCAGCCTGTTAGGCGGGGGGGCCTACACCGGGGAGCTGTTTTTT. The V call is TRBV5-5, the J call TRBJ2-2, with 9 bases identical to TRBD2. The length of the CDR3 is 17 residues. Germline values: CDR1 SGHKS, CDR2 YYEKEE (reference sequence). V was pared by 4 bases and J by 3 bases, with 10 bases of the junction left unmatched. Together with reference TRBV5-5 and TRBJ2-2, the CDR3 gives the full variable domain: DAGVTQSPTHLIKTRGQQVTLRCSPISGHKSVSWYQQVLGQGPQFIFQYYEKEERGRGNFPDRFSARQFPNYSSELNVNALLLGDSALYLCASSLLGGGAYTGELFFGEGSRLTVL.

This chain links TRBV28 with TRBJ2-2; possible D gene TRBD1, 6 bases. CDR3 size: 16 residues. Germline V CDR1 and CDR2: MDHEN, SYDVKM. V lost 2 bases and J 4 bases, leaving 14 bases between the germline ends. The CDR3 here is CASSLPPGASTGELFF. CDR3 sequence (DNA): TGTGCCAGCAGTTTACCCCCAGGGGCGAGCACCGGGGAGCTGTTTTTT.

The V call is TRBV9, the J call TRBJ1-2; no reliable D call. Deletions cut 0 bases from V and 10 bases from J, with 19 bases between. The CDR3 spans 15 residues. Germline V CDR1 and CDR2: SGDLS, YYNGEE. CDR3 sequence: CASSVATGREDPYTF. The DNA of the CDR3 is TGTGCCAGCAGCGTAGCTACGGGAAGGGAGGACCCCTACACCTTC.

There are a few counts of this clone. The chain has TRBV5-1 and TRBJ1-6; no firm D call. V gave up 0 bases and J gave up 8 bases, with 6 bases separating them. The CDR3 spans 13 residues. Germline V CDR1 and CDR2: SGHRS, YFSETQ. The CDR3 loop reads CASSLEEDSPLHF. The CDR3 nucleotides read TGCGCCAGCAGCTTGGAAGAGGATTCACCCCTCCACTTT.

This clone appeared a few times. The chain is built from TRBV4-3 and TRBJ2-1; TRBD2 is a possible D gene (7 bases). Germline V gives CDR1 LGHNA, CDR2 YSLEER. V was pared by 0 bases and J by 7 bases, with 16 bases between. The CDR3 covers 16 residues. CDR3 in DNA: TGCGCCAGCAGCCAAGATCCGACTAGGGGGGGGAATGAGCAGTTCTTC. It yields the protein CASSQDPTRGGNEQFF.